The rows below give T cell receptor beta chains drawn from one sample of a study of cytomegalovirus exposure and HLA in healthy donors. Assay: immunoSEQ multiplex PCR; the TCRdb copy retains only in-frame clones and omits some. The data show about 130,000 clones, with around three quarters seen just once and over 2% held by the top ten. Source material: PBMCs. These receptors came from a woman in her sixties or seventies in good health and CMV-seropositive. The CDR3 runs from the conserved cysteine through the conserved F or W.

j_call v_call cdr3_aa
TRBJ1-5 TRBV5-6 CASSLGQINQPQHF
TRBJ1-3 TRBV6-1 CASSDLGQGGNRYTIYF
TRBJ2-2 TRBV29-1 CSVEMGQGATGELFF
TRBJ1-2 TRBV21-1 CASSLLGPGQPPRVYYGYTF
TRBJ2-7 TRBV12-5 CASAPDQGRYEQYF
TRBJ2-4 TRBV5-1 CASSTPTEAENIQYF
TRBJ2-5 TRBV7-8 CASSLNEVRQETQYF
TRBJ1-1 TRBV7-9 CASSLSGARGRNTEAFF
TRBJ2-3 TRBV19 CASSDSSGAADTQYF
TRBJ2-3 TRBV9 CASSVSGGSTDTQYF
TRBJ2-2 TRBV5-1 CASLWGPDRVKTGELFF
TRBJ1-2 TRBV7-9 CASSIPGGENYGYTF
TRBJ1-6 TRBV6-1 CASSVGGLSYNSPLHF
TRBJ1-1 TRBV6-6 CASLFGTADTEAFF
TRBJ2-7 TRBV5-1 CASSAGQGAYEQYF
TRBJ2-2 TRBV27 CASSRGTGELFF
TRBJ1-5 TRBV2 CASRGTKGAEQPQHF
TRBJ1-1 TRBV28 CASSIGQRNTEAFF
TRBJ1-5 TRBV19 CASSSPGGNQPQHF
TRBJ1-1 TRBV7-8 CASTGGTEAFF
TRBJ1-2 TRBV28 CASSSRTGSNYGYTF
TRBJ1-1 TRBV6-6 CASRSGQANTEAFF
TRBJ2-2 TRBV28 CASSTGGLNTGELFF
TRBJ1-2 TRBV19 CASKRGGPPNYGYTF
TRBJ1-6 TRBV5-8 CASSLLIRIEDRNSPLHF
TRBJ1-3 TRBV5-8 CASSSRQNSGNTIYF
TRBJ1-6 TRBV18 CASSNAGDVNSPLHF
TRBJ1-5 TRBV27 CASSWDRASQPQHF
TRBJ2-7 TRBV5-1 CASSFPGQGVYEQYF
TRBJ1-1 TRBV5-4 CASSLGSGRDTEAFF
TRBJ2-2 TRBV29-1 CSVGLRLTGELFF
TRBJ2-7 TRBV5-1 CASRLPGEYYEQYF
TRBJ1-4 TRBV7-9 CASSPGLRNEKLFF
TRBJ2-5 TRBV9 CASSEGLRGGGQETQYF
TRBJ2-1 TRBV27 CASSPSGGPYNEQFF
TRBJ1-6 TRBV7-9 CASTEWGRVVGEPLHF
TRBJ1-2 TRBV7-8 CASSLTTGGSYGYTF
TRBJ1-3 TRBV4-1 CASSQEGVQGLSGNTIYF
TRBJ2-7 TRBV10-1 CASSAPGQGTYEQYF
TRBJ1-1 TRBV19 CASSMEGNTEAFF
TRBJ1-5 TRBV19 CASSRQRRDDPQHF
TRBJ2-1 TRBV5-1 CASSRTSESYNEQFF